This TCR beta chain originates from a study of blood T cells in healthy people across ages (dated by TCRdb to between 2014 and 2017). Some background on the complete study: In model experiments, template switching captured about one uniquely barcoded TCR beta cDNA molecule for every two T cells. Age-related changes in TCR beta repertoire diversity were measured in the study by deep sequencing normalized with unique cDNA molecular identifiers. Donors were grouped into four age groups: young (average roughly 17 years), middle-aged (less than 40), aged (around 56) and long-lived (around 82). To avoid experimental bias, donors of different ages were distributed randomly across sequencing lanes. Two additional independent replicas of 1 million unique cDNA reads from the same blood draw were analyzed for two donors (one aged 18 to 29 and one aged 80 or older).

This clonotype was recorded at least ten times. No cognate antigen has been identified for it. Within one base of it there is no much larger clone, and no base qualities were kept. Libraries were constructed by 5' RACE. These reads were obtained on an Illumina HiSeq 2500. A second about 7 to 12 cycle PCR used a sample-barcoded 5' primer and a J-beta primer mix. A template-switch 5' adaptor carrying 12 random nucleotides introduced a unique molecular identifier onto each TCR beta cDNA molecule. At least 3 million CDR3-containing paired-end reads were obtained from each sample. First-strand cDNA was synthesized from all RNA with the Mint cDNA synthesis kit, primed by a TRBC-specific oligonucleotide. After uracil-DNA glycosylase treatment, a first 18-cycle PCR used universal primers M1SS and BC2_uni_R on all cDNA. In the paper's pipeline: For normalization, 1 million high-quality reads were randomly selected from each sample, with every read carrying a distinct molecular identifier. Instead of being binned into consensus sequences, reads with shared molecular identifiers were discarded. MiTCR, with a Q25 quality threshold and the strictest error-elimination algorithm, was used for CDR3 identification, clonotype clustering and error correction. A nonparametric unseen species model with Euler transformation was used to estimate a lower bound on total TCR beta diversity. TCRdb reworked the public reads: Q25 trimming with fastp, MiXCR clone assembly, productive beta chains retained. Rows are combined by CDR3 protein, so each entry shows the most common genes and DNA. The V and J calls, along with clone size, are taken from TCRdb and not from the paper's own processing. The sample yields about 1.6 million distinct CDR3 sequences; roughly a third were counted once. In total, the top ten clones hold 11% of the sample.

Here V drops 5 bases and J drops 1 base, and the junction holds 9 bases not matched to any gene. Taken from the germline V gene, the CDR1 and CDR2 loops are SQVTM and ANQGSEA. CDR3 length: 17 amino acids, cysteine to phenylalanine. Just the 51-base CDR3 DNA is kept, in frame starting at base 1. Systemically healthy Caucasian individuals from Russia, approximately 39 in total and aged roughly 6 to 100 years, were included as donors. Each donor gave 8 to 10 milliliters of peripheral blood, drawn into EDTA-treated Vacutainer tubes. Ficoll-Paque density-gradient centrifugation was used to isolate PBMCs, with at least 6.5 million obtained per sample. Trizol reagent was used to extract total RNA from PBMCs, with at least 5 micrograms per sample. The percentages of naive CD45RAhigh/CD27high T cells were determined by flow cytometry on a PBMC aliquot from every donor. Overall study results and their limits: Because profiling used bulk unsorted PBMCs, naive and antigen-experienced compartments could not be compared conclusively. The CMV infection status of donors was not known, potentially confounding age-related changes in expanded clonotypes. A strong correlation was found between observed TCR beta diversity and the percentage of naive T cells measured by flow cytometry. As age increased, observed TCR beta diversity per million T cells dropped in a roughly linear way, and a significant reduction was already evident by age roughly 36. Compared with the aged group, more naive CD4+ T cells, fewer expanded clones and increased TCR diversity were shown by the long-lived group, suggesting age selection. Total diversity estimates from one million sequenced T cells were considered lower bounds and underestimates.

The V gene is TRBV29-1 and the J gene is TRBJ2-6, with 9 central nucleotides matching TRBD1. Sequenced input: blood. The clonotype comes from a woman aged 25 to 39 in good health. In nucleotides, the sequence is TGCAGCGTTCTACAGGGGGCGCTTATGTCTGGGGCCAACGTCCTGACTTTC. The translation is CSVLQGALMSGANVLTF.